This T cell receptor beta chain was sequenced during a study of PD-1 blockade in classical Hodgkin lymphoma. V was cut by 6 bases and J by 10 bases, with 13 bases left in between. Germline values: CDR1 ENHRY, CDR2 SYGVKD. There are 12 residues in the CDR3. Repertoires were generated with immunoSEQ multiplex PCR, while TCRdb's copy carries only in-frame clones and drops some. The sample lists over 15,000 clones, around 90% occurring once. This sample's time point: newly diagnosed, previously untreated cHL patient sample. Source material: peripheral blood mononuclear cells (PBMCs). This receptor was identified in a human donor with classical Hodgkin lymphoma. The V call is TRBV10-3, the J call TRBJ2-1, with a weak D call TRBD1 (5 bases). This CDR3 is CAIRSRQPEQFF. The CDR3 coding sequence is TGTGCCATCAGATCGCGACAGCCCGAGCAGTTCTTC.